This T cell receptor beta chain was found in a study of OX40 agonist ivuxolimab in advanced cancers. Study summary: Dose-escalation patients were diagnosed with hepatocellular carcinoma, melanoma, renal cell cancer or head and neck cancer. Therapy given before enrollment (anti-PD-1, anti-PD-L1 or anti-CTLA-4) was allowed, and around 40% had some. Three partial responders included one hepatocellular carcinoma patient and two cutaneous melanoma patients.

The CDR3 extends over 13 amino acids. Germline V gene data show CDR1 as MDHEN and CDR2 as SYDVKM. J was trimmed by 3 bases and V by 2 bases; bases with no gene match: 1. Method: immunoSEQ multiplex PCR; TCRdb's copy keeps in-frame clones and lacks some. The data show under 200,000 clones, around 94% seen once. Comments on this clone: What it binds is unknown.

Overall study results and limits: With doses of 0.1 to 3.0 mg/kg, CD4+ and CD8+ blood T cells had undergone clonal expansion by week 6.

The clonotype originates from an adult with an advanced solid tumor such as melanoma, head and neck, liver or kidney cancer. V usage is TRBV28 and J usage is TRBJ2-7; 7 bases are a match to TRBD1. Specimen: CD4+ or CD8+ T cells sorted from blood, collected in a trial of the OX40 agonist ivuxolimab. The CDR3 nucleotides read TGTGCCAGCAGTTTAGCAGGGGGCTACGAGCAGTACTTC. Translation gives CASSLAGGYEQYF.